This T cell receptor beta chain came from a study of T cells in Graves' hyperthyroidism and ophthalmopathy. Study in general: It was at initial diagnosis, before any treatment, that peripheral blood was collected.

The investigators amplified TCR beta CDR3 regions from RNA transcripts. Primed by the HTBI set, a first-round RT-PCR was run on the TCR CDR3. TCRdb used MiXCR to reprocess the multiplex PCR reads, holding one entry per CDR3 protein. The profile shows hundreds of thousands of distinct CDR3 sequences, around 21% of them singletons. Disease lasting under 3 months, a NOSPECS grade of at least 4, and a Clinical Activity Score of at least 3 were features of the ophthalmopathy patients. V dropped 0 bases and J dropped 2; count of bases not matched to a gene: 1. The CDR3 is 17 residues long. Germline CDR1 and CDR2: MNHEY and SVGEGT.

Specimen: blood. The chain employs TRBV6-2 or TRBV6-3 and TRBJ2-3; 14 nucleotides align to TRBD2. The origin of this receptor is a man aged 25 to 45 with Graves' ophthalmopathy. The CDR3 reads CASSYSTSGRATDTQYF. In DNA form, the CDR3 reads TGTGCCAGCAGTTACTCGACTAGCGGGAGGGCCACAGATACGCAGTATTTT.